The clone carrying this TCR beta chain showed up just a few times. Its target is unknown. The CDR3 is 11 residues long. Germline CDR1 SQVTM, CDR2 ANQGSEA. Trimming stripped 4 bases from V and 4 bases from J, with 8 bases between. This specimen comes from a study of beta chain features in type 1 diabetes. As for the study in general: Age, gender, cell numbers and subset yield matched between patients and controls. Study results and caveats: Among all four CD4+ subsets, Type 1 diabetes patients had TCRB CDR3s that were moderately but significantly shorter.

Expressed TCRB transcripts were sequenced because the isolated RNA had all been reverse transcribed beforehand. Here immunoSEQ multiplex PCR was the method, and the copy in TCRdb shows in-frame clones only, minus some. The data hold 810,000 or so clones, with roughly 15% observed a single time. The TCR sequence derives from a woman aged 18-30 years in good health. The sample consisted of naive CD4+ T cells from blood. This rearrangement joins TRBV29-1 to TRBJ2-7; D uncertain. CDR3 in DNA: TGCAGCGTTGCTTCCCCGTACGAGCAGTACTTC. Amino acids: CSVASPYEQYF.